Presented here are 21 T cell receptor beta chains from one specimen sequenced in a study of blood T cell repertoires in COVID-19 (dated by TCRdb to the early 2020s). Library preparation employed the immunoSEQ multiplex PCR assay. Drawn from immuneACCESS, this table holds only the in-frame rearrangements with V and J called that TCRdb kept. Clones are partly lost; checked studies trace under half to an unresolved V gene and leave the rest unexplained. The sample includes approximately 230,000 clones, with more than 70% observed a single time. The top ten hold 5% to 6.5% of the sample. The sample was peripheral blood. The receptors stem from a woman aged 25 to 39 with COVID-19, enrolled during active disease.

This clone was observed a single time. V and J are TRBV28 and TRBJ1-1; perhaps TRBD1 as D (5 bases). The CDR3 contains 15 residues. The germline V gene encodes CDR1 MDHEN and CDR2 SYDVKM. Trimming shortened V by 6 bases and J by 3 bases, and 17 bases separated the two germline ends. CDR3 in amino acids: CASRFSTAWDTEAFF. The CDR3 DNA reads TGTGCCAGCAGGTTCTCGACAGCCTGGGACACTGAAGCTTTCTTT.

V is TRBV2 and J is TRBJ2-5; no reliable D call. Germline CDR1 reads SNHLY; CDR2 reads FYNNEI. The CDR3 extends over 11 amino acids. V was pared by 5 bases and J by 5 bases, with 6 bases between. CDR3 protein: CASSPIETQYF. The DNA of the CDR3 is TGTGCCAGCAGTCCCATCGAGACCCAGTACTTC.

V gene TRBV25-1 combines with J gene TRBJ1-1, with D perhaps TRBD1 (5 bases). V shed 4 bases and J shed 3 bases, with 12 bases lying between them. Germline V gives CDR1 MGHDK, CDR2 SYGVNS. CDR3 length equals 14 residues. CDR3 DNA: TGTGCCAGCAGTGGAGCAGGGCTGTACACTGAAGCTTTCTTT. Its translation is CASSGAGLYTEAFF.

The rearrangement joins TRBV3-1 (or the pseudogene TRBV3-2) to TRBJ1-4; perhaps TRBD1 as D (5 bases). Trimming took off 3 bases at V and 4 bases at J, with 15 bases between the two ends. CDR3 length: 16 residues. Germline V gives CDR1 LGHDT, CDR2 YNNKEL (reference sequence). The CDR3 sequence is CASSHRVAGNNEKLFF. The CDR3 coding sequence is TGTGCCAGCAGCCATCGTGTGGCAGGGAATAATGAAAAACTGTTTTTT.

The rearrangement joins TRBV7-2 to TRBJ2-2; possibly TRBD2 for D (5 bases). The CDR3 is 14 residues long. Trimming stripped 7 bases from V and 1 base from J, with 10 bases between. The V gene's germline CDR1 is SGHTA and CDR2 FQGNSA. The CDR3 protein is CASTLGRNTGELFF. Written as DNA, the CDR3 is TGTGCCAGCACCCTGGGGAGGAACACCGGGGAGCTGTTTTTT.

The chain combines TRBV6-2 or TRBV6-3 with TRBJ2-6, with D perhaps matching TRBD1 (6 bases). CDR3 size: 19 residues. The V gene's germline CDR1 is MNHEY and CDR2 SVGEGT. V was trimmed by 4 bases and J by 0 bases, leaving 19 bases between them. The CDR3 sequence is CASSSIVGQGTSGANVLTF. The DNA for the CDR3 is TGTGCCAGCAGTTCTATTGTCGGGCAGGGGACCTCTGGGGCCAACGTCCTGACTTTC.

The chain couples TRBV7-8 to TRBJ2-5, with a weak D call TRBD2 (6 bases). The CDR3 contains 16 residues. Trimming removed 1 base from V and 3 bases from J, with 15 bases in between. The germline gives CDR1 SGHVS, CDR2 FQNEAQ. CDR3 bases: TGTGCCAGCAGCTTAGGTATACTAGCCGTGGAAGAGACCCAGTACTTC. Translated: CASSLGILAVEETQYF. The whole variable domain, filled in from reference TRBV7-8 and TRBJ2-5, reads GAGVSQSPRYKVAKRGQDVALRCDPISGHVSLFWYQQALGQGPEFLTYFQNEAQLDKSGLPSDRFFAERPEGSVSTLKIQRTQQEDSAVYLCASSLGILAVEETQYFGPGTRLLVL.

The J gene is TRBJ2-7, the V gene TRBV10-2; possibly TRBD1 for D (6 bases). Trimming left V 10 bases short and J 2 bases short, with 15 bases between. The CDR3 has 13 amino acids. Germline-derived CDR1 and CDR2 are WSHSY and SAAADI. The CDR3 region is CATQDRPPYEQYV. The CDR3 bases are TGCGCCACCCAGGACAGACCCCCCTACGAGCAGTACGTC.

The CDR3 reads CASSPPPGGRDYGYTF. The DNA of the CDR3 is TGTGCCAGCAGTCCTCCCCCAGGGGGCCGGGACTATGGCTACACCTTC. The chain carries TRBV28 and TRBJ1-2, with 8 bases lining up with TRBD1. The germline gives CDR1 MDHEN, CDR2 SYDVKM. J lost 3 bases, V lost 5 bases, and 11 bases had no gene match. This CDR3 is 16 amino acids long.

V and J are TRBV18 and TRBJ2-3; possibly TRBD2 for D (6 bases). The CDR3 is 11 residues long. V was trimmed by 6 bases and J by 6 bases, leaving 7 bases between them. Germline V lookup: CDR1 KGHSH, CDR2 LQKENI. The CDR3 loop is CASSGRDTQYF. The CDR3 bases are TGTGCCAGCTCGGGGAGGGATACGCAGTATTTT.

The CDR3 DNA reads as TGTGCCAGCAGTCCTCCCCGGCGGGGGCTCCTCTACGAGCAGTACTTC. The encoded protein is CASSPPRRGLLYEQYF. The J gene is TRBJ2-7, the V gene TRBV6-6, with D tentatively TRBD2 (7 bases). The V gene lost 5 bases and the J gene lost 3 bases, with 20 bases spanning the gap. Looked up from germline, CDR1 is MNHNY and CDR2 is SVGAGI (reference sequence). CDR3 length: 16 amino acids.

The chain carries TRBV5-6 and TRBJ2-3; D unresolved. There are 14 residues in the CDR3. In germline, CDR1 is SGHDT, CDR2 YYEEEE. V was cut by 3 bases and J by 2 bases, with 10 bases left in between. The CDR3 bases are TGTGCCAGCAGCTACCCACTGCCCACAGATACGCAGTATTTT. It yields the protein CASSYPLPTDTQYF.

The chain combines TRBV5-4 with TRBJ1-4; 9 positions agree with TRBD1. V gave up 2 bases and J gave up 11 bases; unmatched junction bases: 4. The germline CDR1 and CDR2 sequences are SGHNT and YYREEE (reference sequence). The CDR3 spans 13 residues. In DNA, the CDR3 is TGTGCCAGCAGCTTCGGGACAGGGTTGAAACTGTTTTTT. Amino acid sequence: CASSFGTGLKLFF.

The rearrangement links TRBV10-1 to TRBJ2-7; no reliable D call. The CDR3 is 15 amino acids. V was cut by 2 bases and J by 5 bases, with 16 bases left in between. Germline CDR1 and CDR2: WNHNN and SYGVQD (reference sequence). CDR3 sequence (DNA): TGCGCCAGCAGTGAGGGGCCCTACGGCCCAAACGAGCAGTACTTC. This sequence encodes CASSEGPYGPNEQYF.

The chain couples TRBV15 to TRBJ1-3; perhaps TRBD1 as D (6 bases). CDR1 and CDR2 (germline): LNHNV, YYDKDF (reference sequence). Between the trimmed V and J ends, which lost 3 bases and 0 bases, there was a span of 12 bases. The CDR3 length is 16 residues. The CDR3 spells CATSSGWTVSGNTIYF. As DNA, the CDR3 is TGTGCCACCAGCAGCGGATGGACAGTCTCTGGAAACACCATATATTTT.

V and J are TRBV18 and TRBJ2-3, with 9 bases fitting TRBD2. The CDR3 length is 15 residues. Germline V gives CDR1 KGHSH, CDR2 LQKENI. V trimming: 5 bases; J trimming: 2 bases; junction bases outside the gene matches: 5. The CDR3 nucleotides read TGTGCCAGCTCAGCCGTAGCGGGGGTCACAGATACGCAGTATTTT. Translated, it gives CASSAVAGVTDTQYF. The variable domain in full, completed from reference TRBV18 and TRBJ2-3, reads NAGVMQNPRHLVRRRGQEARLRCSPMKGHSHVYWYRQLPEEGLKFMVYLQKENIIDESGMPKERFSAEFPKEGPSILRIQQVVRGDSAAYFCASSAVAGVTDTQYFGPGTRLTVL.

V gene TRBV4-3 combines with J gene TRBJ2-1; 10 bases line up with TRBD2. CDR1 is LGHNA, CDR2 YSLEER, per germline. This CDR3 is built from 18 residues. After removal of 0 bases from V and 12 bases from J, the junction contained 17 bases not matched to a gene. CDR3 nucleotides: TGCGCCAGCAGCCAAGATGGTGGAGCGGGGGGGATTGATGTGGGGCAGTTCTTC. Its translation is CASSQDGGAGGIDVGQFF.

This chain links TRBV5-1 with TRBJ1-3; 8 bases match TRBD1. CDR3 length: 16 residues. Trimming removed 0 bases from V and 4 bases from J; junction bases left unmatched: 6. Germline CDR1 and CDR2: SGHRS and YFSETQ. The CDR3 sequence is CASSLAGQGRGNTIYF. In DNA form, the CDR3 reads TGCGCCAGCAGCTTGGCCGGACAGGGAAGGGGAAACACCATATATTTT.

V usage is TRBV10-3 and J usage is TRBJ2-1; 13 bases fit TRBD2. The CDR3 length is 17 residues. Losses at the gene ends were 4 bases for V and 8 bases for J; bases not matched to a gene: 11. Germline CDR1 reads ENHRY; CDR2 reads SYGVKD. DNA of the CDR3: TGTGCCATCAGTGGAGAATGGACTAGCGGGAGTAAGGATGAGCAGTTCTTC. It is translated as CAISGEWTSGSKDEQFF.

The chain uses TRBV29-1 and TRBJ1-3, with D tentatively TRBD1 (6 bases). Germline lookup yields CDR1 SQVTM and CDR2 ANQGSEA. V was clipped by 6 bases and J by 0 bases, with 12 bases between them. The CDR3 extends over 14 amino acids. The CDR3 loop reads CSVSTGYSGNTIYF. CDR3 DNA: TGCAGCGTCTCCACAGGGTACTCTGGAAACACCATATATTTT. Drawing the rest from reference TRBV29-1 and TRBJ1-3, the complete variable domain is SAVISQKPSRDICQRGTSLTIQCQVDSQVTMMFWYRQQPGQSLTLIATANQGSEATYESGFVIDKFPISRPNLTFSTLTVSNMSPEDSSIYLCSVSTGYSGNTIYFGEGSWLTVV.

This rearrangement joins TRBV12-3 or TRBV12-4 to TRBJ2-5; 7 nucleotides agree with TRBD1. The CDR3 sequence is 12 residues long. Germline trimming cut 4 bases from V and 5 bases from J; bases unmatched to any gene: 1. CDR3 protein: CASSWGQETQYF. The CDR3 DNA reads TGTGCCAGCAGTTGGGGACAGGAGACCCAGTACTTC.